The rows below give T cell receptor beta chains drawn from one sample of a study of identical twins. TCRdb independently ran MiXCR on the 5' RACE reads; one entry per CDR3 protein. The sample consists of 450,000 or so distinct CDR3 sequences, about 14% of them appearing once. These data also formed part of another study, on yellow fever vaccine responses in identical twins.

The sequenced sample consisted of CD4+ T cells sorted from blood. All receptors derive from a young woman in good health. Each CDR3 is given with its conserved first and last residue. A D gene is named only where the DNA matches it firmly. Some rows have no size entry. The others give once, few or many, or a class for an expanded clone.

v_call,d_call,j_call,clone_size,cdr3_nt,cdr3_aa
TRBV6-2/TRBV6-3,.,TRBJ2-2,.,TGTGCCAGCAGTTACTCGCCGGGCCCCAGATACACCGGGGAGCTGTTTTTT,CASSYSPGPRYTGELFF
TRBV5-1,TRBD1,TRBJ2-1,.,TGCGCCAGCAGCTTCGGACAGGCTTCTCTCAATGAGCAGTTCTTC,CASSFGQASLNEQFF
TRBV20-1,.,TRBJ2-1,many,TGCAGTGCTAGTCGCTCTTTGAATGAGCAGTTCTTC,CSASRSLNEQFF
TRBV7-9,TRBD1,TRBJ2-5,few,TGTGCCAGCAGCCCAAGGGGGCCCCAAGAGACCCAGTACTTC,CASSPRGPQETQYF
TRBV15,.,TRBJ2-5,few,TGTGCCACCAGCAGAGCTTGGGGCCAAGAGACCCAGTACTTC,CATSRAWGQETQYF
TRBV9,.,TRBJ2-5,.,TGTGCCAGCAGCGTAGATGGCAGAAAAGAGACCCAGTACTTC,CASSVDGRKETQYF
TRBV7-2,TRBD1,TRBJ2-7,few,TGTGCCAGCAGCCCAGGGACAGGGGACAAAAGGCAGTACTTC,CASSPGTGDKRQYF
TRBV25-1,.,TRBJ2-1,few,TGTGCCAGCGGTTATCGGGGGGAGCAGTTCTTC,CASGYRGEQFF
TRBV28,.,TRBJ2-6,few,TGTGCCAGCAGTCCCACAAGGTCGGCGGCCAACGTCCTGACTTTC,CASSPTRSAANVLTF
TRBV21-1,.,TRBJ2-2,.,TGTGCCAGCAGCAAAGGTGGGGGGTCCGGGGAGCTGTTTTTT,CASSKGGGSGELFF
TRBV20-1,TRBD2,TRBJ2-1,.,TGCAGTGCACGGACTAGCGGGGGTAACAATGAGCAGTTCTTC,CSARTSGGNNEQFF
TRBV5-4,TRBD2,TRBJ2-7,.,TGTGCCAGCAGCTCCATGAGACTAGCGGGGGAATGGGGCGAGCAGTACTTC,CASSSMRLAGEWGEQYF
TRBV7-9,TRBD2,TRBJ2-7,few,TGTGCCAGCAGCAAACTAGCGGGGGTTACCTACGAGCAGTACTTC,CASSKLAGVTYEQYF
TRBV7-8,TRBD2,TRBJ2-7,once,TGTGCCAGCAGCACAACTCGGGGGGGGGGCTACGAGCAGTACTTC,CASSTTRGGGYEQYF
TRBV7-9,.,TRBJ2-3,few,TGTGCCAGCAGCTTAATGGCAGGGAACACAGATACGCAGTATTTT,CASSLMAGNTDTQYF
TRBV5-1,.,TRBJ2-3,.,TGCGCCAGCAGCTTTTTGGCTAGCGCGGCAGATACGCAGTATTTT,CASSFLASAADTQYF
TRBV20-1,TRBD2,TRBJ2-3,few,TGCAGTGCTAGACCAGGACTAGCGGGAGATACGCAGTATTTT,CSARPGLAGDTQYF
TRBV5-1,.,TRBJ2-4,few,TGCGCCAGCAGCTTGGGGGGCAAACCAAACATTCAGTACTTC,CASSLGGKPNIQYF
TRBV6-2/TRBV6-3,TRBD2,TRBJ2-5,.,TGTGCCAGCAGTCGACTAGCGGGAGTGAACACCCAGTACTTC,CASSRLAGVNTQYF
TRBV28,.,TRBJ2-2,.,TGTGCCAGCAGTCCCGGGGGAATCACCGGGGAGCTGTTTTTT,CASSPGGITGELFF
TRBV18,TRBD1,TRBJ2-7,few,TGTGCCAGCTCACCACAAGTCCCGGGACAGGGTTTCGAGCAGTACTTC,CASSPQVPGQGFEQYF
TRBV25-1,.,TRBJ2-3,.,TGTGCCACCGGGCGCACAGATACGCAGTATTTT,CATGRTDTQYF
TRBV11-2,.,TRBJ2-5,.,TGTGCCAGCAGCCGACCGGGGTCTCCGGAAGGGACCCAGTACTTC,CASSRPGSPEGTQYF
TRBV20-1,.,TRBJ2-1,.,TGCAGTGCTAGTCCCCCGGGGGTCATGGTATACAATGAGCAGTTCTTC,CSASPPGVMVYNEQFF
TRBV11-1,TRBD1,TRBJ2-6,.,TGTGCCAGCAGCTCGACTCCGGGACAGGTTACCGCCTCTGGGGCCAACGTCCTGACTTTC,CASSSTPGQVTASGANVLTF
TRBV4-3,TRBD2,TRBJ2-1,.,TGCGCCAGCAGCCCACGACTAGCGGGGGTCTATGAGCAGTTCTTC,CASSPRLAGVYEQFF
TRBV7-2,.,TRBJ2-3,.,TGTGCCAGCAGCTCCGACAGACGCACAGATACGCAGTATTTT,CASSSDRRTDTQYF
TRBV5-1,TRBD2,TRBJ2-7,.,TGCGCCAGCAGCTTGGAAGGGCGGCTAGCGGGATCCTACGAGCAGTACTTC,CASSLEGRLAGSYEQYF
TRBV28,.,TRBJ2-3,.,TGTGCCAGCAAACAGGGACCGCCCGTGGATACGCAGTATTTT,CASKQGPPVDTQYF
TRBV9,.,TRBJ1-5,.,TGTGCCAGCAGCAGGACAGCGTATAGCAATCAGCCCCAGCATTTT,CASSRTAYSNQPQHF
TRBV10-3,TRBD1,TRBJ2-5,many,TGTGCCATCAGTGAGTCTTCACAGGGGGCTGAAAAGACCCAGTACTTC,CAISESSQGAEKTQYF
TRBV9,.,TRBJ2-2,.,TGTGCCAGCAGCGTAGTTGAGGGGTCCGGGGAGCTGTTTTTT,CASSVVEGSGELFF
TRBV6-4,.,TRBJ1-2,.,TGTGCCAGCAGCCACATACGGAGGCCCTTAGGCTACACCTTC,CASSHIRRPLGYTF
TRBV20-1,TRBD2,TRBJ2-5,many,TGCAGTGCTAGCGGACTAGCGGGGGAGACCCAGTACTTC,CSASGLAGETQYF
TRBV5-4,.,TRBJ2-3,few,TGTGCCAGCAGCGCAATTCCAGGGGACCTAGGCACAGATACGCAGTATTTT,CASSAIPGDLGTDTQYF
TRBV7-2,.,TRBJ2-2,.,TGTGCCAGCAGCTTAGGAACGGGGGCGAACACCGGGGAGCTGTTTTTT,CASSLGTGANTGELFF
TRBV4-3,.,TRBJ1-6,many,TGCGCCAGCAGCCAAGATCGCAGGAGCTCCTATAATTCACCCCTCCACTTT,CASSQDRRSSYNSPLHF
TRBV27,TRBD1,TRBJ2-5,few,TGTGCCAGCAGTAGACAGGGGCTGGTGGAGACCCAGTACTTC,CASSRQGLVETQYF
TRBV29-1,.,TRBJ2-1,.,TGCAGCGTCGGAGGACAGGAGGGCAGGAATGAGCAGTTCTTC,CSVGGQEGRNEQFF
TRBV20-1,TRBD2,TRBJ2-1,few,TGCAGTGCTAGACCCCTTAGCGGGAGCGGGAGGAATGAGCAGTTCTTC,CSARPLSGSGRNEQFF
TRBV7-2,.,TRBJ2-7,.,TGTGCCAGCAGCTTAGATGCGGGGTCCTACGAGCAGTACTTC,CASSLDAGSYEQYF
TRBV12-3/TRBV12-4,TRBD1,TRBJ2-7,many,TGTGCCAGCAGCAGGGGGACAGCCTACGAGCAGTACTTC,CASSRGTAYEQYF
TRBV7-2,.,TRBJ2-1,.,TGTGCCAGCAGCTCCGCCTTTGAGCAGTTCTTC,CASSSAFEQFF
TRBV7-7,.,TRBJ2-7,few,TGTGCTAGCAGCCCCAACGAGTTAGGCGAGCAGTACTTC,CASSPNELGEQYF
TRBV7-8,TRBD2,TRBJ2-1,.,TGTGCCAGCACCCCTAGTAGGACTAGCGGGATCGGATCCTACAATGAGCAGTTCTTC,CASTPSRTSGIGSYNEQFF
TRBV7-2,TRBD1,TRBJ2-1,.,TGTGCCAGCAGCCTTTCGACAGGGGGTTCCTACAATGAGCAGTTCTTC,CASSLSTGGSYNEQFF
TRBV7-2,TRBD1,TRBJ2-5,.,TGTGCCAGCTTACGCGACAGGGGGCAGGGAGAGACCCAGTACTTC,CASLRDRGQGETQYF
TRBV20-1,.,TRBJ2-7,few,TGCAGTGCTAGACCGACACTTCCGATCTCCTACGAGCAGTACTTC,CSARPTLPISYEQYF
TRBV20-1,.,TRBJ2-1,many,TGCAGTGCCCTAAGGTTGGATGAGCAGTTCTTC,CSALRLDEQFF
TRBV5-1,.,TRBJ2-1,few,TGCGCCAGCAGCTTGGCCTCCCCTTCGTCCTACAATGAGCAGTTCTTC,CASSLASPSSYNEQFF
TRBV12-3/TRBV12-4,.,TRBJ1-1,many,TGTGCCAGCAGTTTGGAGACTGAAGCTTTCTTT,CASSLETEAFF
TRBV29-1,.,TRBJ2-7,.,TGCAGCTTCAGGGGAGGTTCTAACGAGCAGTACTTC,CSFRGGSNEQYF
TRBV6-2/TRBV6-3,TRBD2,TRBJ2-1,.,TGTGCCAGCTCAGATAGCACCGGGACTAGGACAAGGGAGCAGTTCTTC,CASSDSTGTRTREQFF
TRBV18,.,TRBJ2-1,.,TGTGCCAGCTCACCACCGGGGGGATGGTCCTACAATGAGCAGTTCTTC,CASSPPGGWSYNEQFF
TRBV20-1,.,TRBJ1-5,few,TGCAGTGCTAGAGACGGCGCCAGCCAGCCCCAGCATTTT,CSARDGASQPQHF